Given below is one T cell receptor (beta chain) in context. What it binds is unknown. Trimming took 2 bases from V and 0 from J; bases not matched to a gene: 9. The CDR3 totals 17 residues. In germline, CDR1 is KGHSH, CDR2 LQKENI. Sequencing was performed with immunoSEQ multiplex PCR; in TCRdb, only in-frame clones are kept and a portion is missing. Here the sample spans 250,000 to 400,000 clones, 88% being singletons. The source of the sample is a study of cytomegalovirus exposure and HLA in healthy donors. Study conclusions and caveats: According to the study, approximately 150 TCR beta chains were cytomegalovirus-associated. Across donors, most TCRs were seen rarely, yet some public ones were widespread. First-cohort TCR clusters were later found to tend to co-occur in the 120 or so validation repertoires.

The sample was PBMCs. The TCR comes from a man under 40 in good health and CMV-seronegative. The chain uses TRBV18 and TRBJ2-7, with 8 bases fitting TRBD1. Written as DNA, the CDR3 is TGTGCCAGCTCACCAAAAAAAGTCGGACAGGGCTCCTACGAGCAGTACTTC. Protein sequence: CASSPKKVGQGSYEQYF.